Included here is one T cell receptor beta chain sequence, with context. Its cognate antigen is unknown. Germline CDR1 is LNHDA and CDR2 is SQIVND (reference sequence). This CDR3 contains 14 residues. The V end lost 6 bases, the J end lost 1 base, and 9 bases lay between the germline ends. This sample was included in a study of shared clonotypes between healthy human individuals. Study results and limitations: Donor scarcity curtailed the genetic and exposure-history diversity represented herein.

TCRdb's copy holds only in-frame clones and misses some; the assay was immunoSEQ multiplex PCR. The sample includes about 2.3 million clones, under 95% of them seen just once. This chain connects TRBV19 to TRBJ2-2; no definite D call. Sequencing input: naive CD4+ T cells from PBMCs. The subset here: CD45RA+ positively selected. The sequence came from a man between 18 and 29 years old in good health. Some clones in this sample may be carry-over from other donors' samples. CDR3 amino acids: CASRSEMNTGELFF. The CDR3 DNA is TGTGCCAGTAGGTCGGAGATGAACACCGGGGAGCTGTTTTTT.